This record covers a single T cell receptor (beta chain). The source of the sample is a study of blood T cell repertoires in COVID-19. At the level of the study: Samples came from the United States, Italy and Spain, spanning acute and convalescent COVID-19. The analysed material was cDNA or gDNA that came from T cells, B-cell-depleted T cells, or PBMCs.

The method was immunoSEQ multiplex PCR; TCRdb's version includes in-frame clones alone and lacks a portion of them. The sample has under 250,000 clones, 92% seen once. Deletions cut 6 bases from V and 9 bases from J, with 15 bases between. The CDR3 is 13 residues long. CDR1 is MNHEY and CDR2 is SVGAGI in the germline V gene. The chain couples TRBV6-5 to TRBJ1-5, with a weak D call TRBD1 (6 bases). The TCR originated in a man aged 25-40 years with acute or convalescent COVID-19. The sample consisted of peripheral blood. CDR3 sequence (DNA): TGTGCCAGCAGCGAGCAGGGGCTCGGGCCCCAGCATTTT. This codes for CASSEQGLGPQHF.